Presented here are 2 T cell receptor beta chains from one specimen sequenced in a study of radiotherapy plus CTLA-4 blockade in lung cancer. The repertoire was sequenced with immunoSEQ multiplex PCR; TCRdb's copy has only in-frame clones and lacks some. The repertoire holds 77,000 or so clones, with roughly four fifths as singletons. The specimen comprised peripheral blood, sampled from a patient treated with radiotherapy plus ipilimumab. These receptors were collected from a human donor with non-small cell lung cancer whose response to radiotherapy plus ipilimumab could not be evaluated.

This clone is a singleton in its sample. The germline gene is not matched at one end of the junction; a read error may be the cause. The same CDR3 arises from other DNA sequences in this sample as well. The rearrangement joins TRBV27 to TRBJ1-2; the match to TRBD1 covers 8 bases. The CDR3 has 14 residues. Germline CDR1 and CDR2: MNHEY and SMNVEV (reference sequence). CDR3 DNA sequence: TGCGCCAGCAGTTTCGGACAGGGCAACTATGGCTACACCTTC. Its translation is CASSFGQGNYGYTF.

The rearrangement links TRBV27 to TRBJ1-4; 9 bases align to TRBD1. This CDR3 is built from 14 residues. V lost 6 bases, J lost 7 bases, and 6 bases stayed unmatched. Germline V gene sequence: CDR1 MNHEY, CDR2 SMNVEV (reference sequence). Written as DNA, the CDR3 is TGTGCCAGCAGCTCCGGGACAGGGAGTGAAAAACTGTTTTTT. It is translated as CASSSGTGSEKLFF.